The 20 T cell receptor beta chains given below trace back to one sample, sequenced in a study of human T cells and chemical hapten exposure. TCRdb analysed the RACE reads with MiXCR anew, one entry per CDR3 protein. The sample yields 100,000 to 150,000 distinct CDR3 sequences, about 10% seen once. Stated time point: patch test 3, about 24 weeks after DPC sensitization. The treatment was: therapeutic diphenylcyclopropenone sensitization with weekly scalp DPC. The sequencing used whole blood, collected in connection with sensitization to the hapten diphenylcyclopropenone (DPC). The receptors shown here come from a woman aged 45-60 years with alopecia areata. Some clones in this sample may be carry-over from other donors' samples.

This chain connects TRBV2 to TRBJ2-7; 9 nucleotides match TRBD1. The CDR3 is 14 residues long. Germline-derived CDR1 and CDR2 are SNHLY and FYNNEI. The V segment lost 6 bases and the J segment 5 bases; nucleotides outside the gene matches: 8. In DNA form, the CDR3 reads TGTGCCAGCAGCCCCGGGACAGGGCGGAACGAGCAGTACTTC. It specifies CASSPGTGRNEQYF.

This chain uses TRBV10-3 with TRBJ2-4; no definite D call. With 0 bases removed from V and 0 bases from J, the gap between germline ends came to 9 bases. Germline V lookup: CDR1 ENHRY, CDR2 SYGVKD. The CDR3 extends over 16 amino acids. The CDR3 sequence is CAISESVDLAKNIQYF. CDR3 bases: TGTGCCATCAGTGAGTCTGTAGATCTAGCCAAAAACATTCAGTACTTC.

This clonotype turned up a few times. Here the CDR3 reads CASSYWTGNTEAFF. CDR3 bases: TGTGCCAGCAGTTACTGGACAGGGAACACTGAAGCTTTCTTT. The J gene is TRBJ1-1, the V gene TRBV6-6, with TRBD1 matching 7 bases. From germline, CDR1 is MNHNY and CDR2 SVGAGI (reference sequence). The ends lost 1 base at V and 1 base at J; junction bases unmatched: 0. The CDR3 sequence is 14 residues long.

The chain has TRBV7-2 and TRBJ2-3; weak D call: TRBD1 (6 bases). The CDR3 runs to 16 residues. The germline gives CDR1 SGHTA, CDR2 FQGNSA. V was cut by 4 bases and J by 1 base, with 15 bases left in between. The CDR3 spells CASSSTTGARTDTQYF. CDR3 nucleotide sequence: TGTGCCAGCAGCTCCACGACAGGAGCCCGCACAGATACGCAGTATTTT.

This clonotype showed up just a few times. The gene calls are TRBV2 and TRBJ2-7; D is unresolved. Trimming took 7 bases from V and 7 from J, leaving 14 bases between them. The CDR3 sequence is 12 residues long. Germline lookup yields CDR1 SNHLY and CDR2 FYNNEI. Here the CDR3 DNA reads TGTGCCAGCAAAGGCCGGGTACATGAGCAGTACTTC. It specifies CASKGRVHEQYF.

This clonotype was counted between two and nine times. This chain joins TRBV20-1 and TRBJ1-1; TRBD1 might be the D (5 bases). The CDR3 sequence is 14 residues long. Per the germline V gene, CDR1 is DFQATT and CDR2 is SNEGSKA (reference sequence). Trimming pared 6 bases from V and 0 bases from J, leaving 14 bases between. The CDR3 spells CSAKPGTVNTEAFF. The CDR3 nucleotides read TGCAGTGCCAAACCCGGGACGGTGAACACTGAAGCTTTCTTT.

The V and J genes are TRBV6-6 and TRBJ2-7; 11 bases match TRBD1. Germline CDR1 reads MNHNY; CDR2 reads SVGAGI (reference sequence). Trimming took 6 bases from V and 0 from J; bases not matched to a gene: 4. The CDR3 totals 15 residues. CDR3 DNA: TGTGCCAGCAGACAAGGACAGGGGGCCTCCTACGAGCAGTACTTC. It specifies CASRQGQGASYEQYF.

The chain uses TRBV7-8 and TRBJ2-1; tentative D call: TRBD2 (5 bases). V lost 2 bases and J lost 5, with 13 bases in between. The CDR3 length is 15 residues. CDR1 is SGHVS and CDR2 is FQNEAQ in the germline V gene. The CDR3 DNA reads TGTGCCAGCAGCTTATTGTCGCGACTACACAATGAGCAGTTCTTC. As protein: CASSLLSRLHNEQFF.

This chain uses TRBV15 with TRBJ2-7, with a possible D match to TRBD1 (6 bases). The CDR3 sequence is 16 residues long. Trimming pared 1 base from V and 6 bases from J, leaving 19 bases between. The V gene's germline CDR1 is LNHNV and CDR2 YYDKDF (reference sequence). Here the CDR3 reads CATSRAVGAGWGEQYF. CDR3 nucleotides: TGTGCCACCAGCAGAGCGGTGGGGGCAGGGTGGGGCGAGCAGTACTTC.

The chain has TRBV14 and TRBJ1-1, with D maybe TRBD1 (6 bases). Per the germline V gene, CDR1 is SGHDN and CDR2 is FVKESK. Trimming stripped 3 bases from V and 1 base from J, with 12 bases between. The CDR3 loop spans 15 amino acids. CDR3 sequence (DNA): TGTGCCAGCAGCCATAGGGGCAGGGGGAACACTGAAGCTTTCTTT. Its translation is CASSHRGRGNTEAFF.

This chain connects TRBV5-1 to TRBJ2-7; D is ambiguous. This CDR3 contains 15 residues. CDR1 and CDR2 (germline): SGHRS, YFSETQ. V was pared by 0 bases and J by 0 bases, with 10 bases between. CDR3 bases: TGCGCCAGCAGCTTGGAAGGCACACTCTCCTACGAGCAGTACTTC. It translates to CASSLEGTLSYEQYF.

The chain links TRBV5-1 to TRBJ2-5, with no clear D. This CDR3 comprises 14 residues. The germline V and J ends were trimmed by 0 bases and 2 bases, with 8 bases remaining between them. Germline values: CDR1 SGHRS, CDR2 YFSETQ. The CDR3 bases are TGCGCCAGCAGCTTGGTTGCCCCTCAAGAGACCCAGTACTTC. Translation gives CASSLVAPQETQYF.

This clonotype has a handful of counts. The chain links TRBV15 to TRBJ1-1, with TRBD1 identical over 7 bases. Germline trimming cut 4 bases from V and 6 bases from J; bases unmatched to any gene: 8. Per the germline V gene, CDR1 is LNHNV and CDR2 is YYDKDF (reference sequence). This CDR3 has 14 residues. This chain's CDR3 is CATSNRGALAEAFF. The CDR3 coding sequence is TGTGCCACCAGCAACAGGGGAGCCTTGGCTGAAGCTTTCTTT.

This clonotype has ten or more counts. The rearrangement uses TRBV9 and TRBJ2-3; 15 bases match TRBD2. CDR1 and CDR2 (germline): SGDLS, YYNGEE. This CDR3 has 15 amino acids. The junction had 2 bases not matched to a gene; V was cut back by 4 bases and J by 5 bases. The CDR3 spells CASSLGLAGGDTQYF. CDR3 nucleotide sequence: TGTGCCAGCAGCTTGGGACTAGCGGGAGGAGATACGCAGTATTTT.

In the case of this clonotype: A read error may explain this, as a much larger clone is one base away. This chain uses TRBV28 with TRBJ2-7, with TRBD2 matching 7 bases. The CDR3 has 14 residues. Trimming cost V 6 bases and J 5 bases; bases outside gene matches: 10. Germline V gives CDR1 MDHEN, CDR2 SYDVKM. The CDR3 is CASRLRREMNEQYF. Here the CDR3 DNA reads TGTGCCAGCAGGTTACGGCGGGAGATGAACGAGCAGTACTTC.

The V gene is TRBV7-9, the J gene TRBJ2-5; 8 bases map to TRBD1. The V and J ends lost 1 base and 2 bases, in that order; junction bases with no gene match: 3. This CDR3 comprises 15 residues. Germline V CDR1 and CDR2: SEHNR, FQNEAQ (reference sequence). CDR3 protein: CASSLGDRGQETQYF. Written as DNA, the CDR3 is TGTGCCAGCAGCTTAGGAGACAGGGGACAAGAGACCCAGTACTTC.

This clonotype was detected only a few times. The chain has TRBV7-9 and TRBJ2-7, with D possibly matching TRBD1 (5 bases). CDR3 length: 12 residues. Germline V gene lookup returns CDR1 SEHNR and CDR2 FQNEAQ (reference sequence). With 4 bases removed from V and 7 bases from J, the gap between germline ends came to 11 bases. The DNA of the CDR3 is TGTGCCAGCAGCTCAGGGCTTTTGGAGCAGTACTTC. The encoded protein is CASSSGLLEQYF.

This clonotype was detected many times. V is TRBV4-1 and J is TRBJ2-3; TRBD1 matches at 9 bases. The CDR3 totals 16 residues. Germline values: CDR1 MGHRA, CDR2 YSYEKL. Trimming at V came to 2 bases and at J to 4 bases, leaving 7 bases not matched to a gene. CDR3: CASSQPGQGGPDTQYF. The CDR3 nucleotides read TGCGCCAGCAGCCAACCGGGACAGGGAGGACCAGATACGCAGTATTTT.

This clonotype showed up just a few times. This chain connects TRBV2 to TRBJ2-3; 9 bases are a match to TRBD1. The trim removed 9 bases at V and 1 base at J, leaving 8 bases unmatched. This CDR3 contains 15 residues. Germline CDR1 SNHLY, CDR2 FYNNEI. CDR3 DNA: TGTGCCAGGAACCGGGACAGGGTTCGCACAGATACGCAGTATTTT. Protein sequence: CARNRDRVRTDTQYF.

The chain's CDR3 is CASSAAALYEQFF. CDR3 DNA: TGTGCCAGCAGTGCGGCGGCTTTGTATGAGCAGTTCTTC. This sequence joins TRBV12-3 or TRBV12-4 and TRBJ2-1; no firm D call. V shed 5 bases and J shed 8 bases, with 13 bases lying between them. CDR3 length: 13 residues.